This paragraph reports one T cell receptor (beta chain). The sample originates from a study of human T cells and chemical hapten exposure. V shed 3 bases and J 7 bases; nucleotides not matched to a gene: 8. Germline V gives CDR1 SQVTM, CDR2 ANQGSEA. The CDR3 has 14 residues. The time point was: patch test 1, 2 weeks after DPC sensitization. Noted treatment: therapeutic diphenylcyclopropenone sensitization with weekly scalp DPC. One entry per CDR3 protein results from TCRdb running MiXCR on the RACE reads. The table lists some 190,000 distinct CDR3 sequences, around 20% of them singletons. Sequenced material: whole blood, taken in connection with sensitization to the hapten diphenylcyclopropenone (DPC). The chain is built from TRBV29-1 and TRBJ2-1, with 8 bases identical to TRBD2. This clonotype was sampled from a woman aged 50 to 65 with alopecia areata. Some clones in this sample may be carry-over from other donors' samples. The CDR3 DNA reads TGCAGCGTTGATCCTGGCGGGAGGAGGAATGAGCAGTTCTTC. Protein sequence: CSVDPGGRRNEQFF.